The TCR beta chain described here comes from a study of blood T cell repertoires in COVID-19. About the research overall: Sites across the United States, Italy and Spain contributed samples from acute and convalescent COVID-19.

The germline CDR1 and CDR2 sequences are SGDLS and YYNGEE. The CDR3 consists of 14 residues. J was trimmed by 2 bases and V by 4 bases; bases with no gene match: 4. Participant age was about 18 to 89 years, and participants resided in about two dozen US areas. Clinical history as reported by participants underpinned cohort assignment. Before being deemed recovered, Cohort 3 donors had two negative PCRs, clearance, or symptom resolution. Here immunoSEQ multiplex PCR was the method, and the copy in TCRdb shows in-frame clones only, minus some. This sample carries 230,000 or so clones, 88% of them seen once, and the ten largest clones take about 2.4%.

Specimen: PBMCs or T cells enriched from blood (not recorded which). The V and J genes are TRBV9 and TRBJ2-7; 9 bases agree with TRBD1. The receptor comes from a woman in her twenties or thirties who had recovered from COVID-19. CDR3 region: CASSLGQGPYEQYF. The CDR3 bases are TGTGCCAGCAGCCTGGGACAGGGACCCTACGAGCAGTACTTC.